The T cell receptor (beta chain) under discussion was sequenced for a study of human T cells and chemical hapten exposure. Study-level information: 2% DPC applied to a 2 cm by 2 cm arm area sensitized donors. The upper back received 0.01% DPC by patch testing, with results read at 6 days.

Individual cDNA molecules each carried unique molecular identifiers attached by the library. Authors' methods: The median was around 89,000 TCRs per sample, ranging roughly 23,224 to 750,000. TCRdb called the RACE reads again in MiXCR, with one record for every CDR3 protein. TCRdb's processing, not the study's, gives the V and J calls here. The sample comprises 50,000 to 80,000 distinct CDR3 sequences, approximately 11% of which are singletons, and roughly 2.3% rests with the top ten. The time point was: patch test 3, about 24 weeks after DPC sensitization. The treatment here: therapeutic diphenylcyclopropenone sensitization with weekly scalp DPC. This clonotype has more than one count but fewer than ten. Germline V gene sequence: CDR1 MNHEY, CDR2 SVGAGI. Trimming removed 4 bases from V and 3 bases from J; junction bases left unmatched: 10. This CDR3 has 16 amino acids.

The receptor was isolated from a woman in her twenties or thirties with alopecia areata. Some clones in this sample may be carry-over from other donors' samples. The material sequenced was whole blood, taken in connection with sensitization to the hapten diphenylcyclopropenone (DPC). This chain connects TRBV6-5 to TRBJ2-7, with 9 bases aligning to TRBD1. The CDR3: CASSLGFPGQGYEQYF. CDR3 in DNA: TGTGCCAGCAGTTTGGGTTTCCCGGGACAGGGCTACGAGCAGTACTTC.